Below, 8 T cell receptor beta chains from the same sample are listed, as sequenced in a study of blood T cells in healthy people across ages. PCR was performed a second time for about 6 to 12 cycles using a sample-barcoded 5' primer and a J-beta primer mix. TCRdb reprocessed the 5' RACE reads via MiXCR and lists one record per CDR3 protein. The sample shows hundreds of thousands of distinct CDR3 sequences, 40% to 50% of them seen only once. The sequenced material came from blood. Every receptor here comes from a man aged 80 or over in good health.

The chain recombines TRBV7-8 with TRBJ2-1, with D tentatively TRBD2 (5 bases). V was trimmed by 5 bases and J by 0 bases, leaving 11 bases between them. CDR3 size: 15 residues. CDR1 is SGHVS, CDR2 FQNEAQ, per germline. The CDR3 protein is CASSIGAVSYNEQFF. In nucleotides, the CDR3 is TGTGCCAGCAGCATAGGAGCGGTCTCCTACAATGAGCAGTTCTTC. The full variable domain, with the rest looked up from reference TRBV7-8 and TRBJ2-1, is GAGVSQSPRYKVAKRGQDVALRCDPISGHVSLFWYQQALGQGPEFLTYFQNEAQLDKSGLPSDRFFAERPEGSVSTLKIQRTQQEDSAVYLCASSIGAVSYNEQFFGPGTRLTVL.

The gene calls are TRBV7-8 and TRBJ2-5; no clear D gene. The CDR3 runs to 14 residues. The ends were cut back, 2 bases at V and 11 bases at J, with 18 bases in the middle. CDR1 and CDR2 (germline): SGHVS, FQNEAQ. CDR3 sequence (DNA): TGTGCCAGCAGCTTACCTGGGTCTCGCGATGAGCAGTACTTC. Protein: CASSLPGSRDEQYF.

The chain couples TRBV24-1 to TRBJ1-2, with D unclear. With 1 base removed from V and 1 base from J, the gap between germline ends came to 6 bases. The germline V gene has CDR1 KGHDR and CDR2 SFDVKD. The length of the CDR3 is 14 residues. The CDR3 here is CATSDFAVNYGYTF. Written as DNA, the CDR3 is TGTGCCACCAGTGATTTCGCGGTTAACTATGGCTACACCTTC.

This sequence joins TRBV12-3 or TRBV12-4 and TRBJ2-1; the D gene is possibly TRBD2 (7 bases). The J call may be mistaken, given a closer DNA end match to TRBJ2-7. This CDR3 is 14 amino acids long. CDR3 nucleotide sequence: TGTGCCACCCAAATAACGGGGGGCTACAATGAGCAGTACTTC. Encoded protein: CATQITGGYNEQYF.

The rearrangement uses TRBV29-1 and TRBJ2-7, with a possible D match to TRBD1 (6 bases). This CDR3 comprises 13 residues. Germline V gene data show CDR1 as SQVTM and CDR2 as ANQGSEA. Between the trimmed V and J ends, which lost 4 bases and 4 bases, there was a span of 14 bases. CDR3 protein: CSVVWQGFYEQYF. The CDR3 DNA reads as TGCAGCGTTGTTTGGCAGGGGTTTTACGAGCAGTACTTC.

The chain is built from TRBV12-3 or TRBV12-4 and TRBJ2-7, with D perhaps TRBD1 (6 bases). This CDR3 region has 14 residues. Trimming took off 5 bases at V and 2 bases at J, with 13 bases between the two ends. The CDR3 protein is CASSQGGTAYEQYF. CDR3 coding DNA: TGTGCCAGCAGTCAAGGGGGTACGGCCTACGAGCAGTACTTC.

This clonotype was recorded a few times. The CDR3 bases are TGTGCCAGCAGCAATTATCGGGGGCAACAAGAGACCCAGTACTTC. As protein: CASSNYRGQQETQYF. V is TRBV7-2 and J is TRBJ2-5; D is perhaps TRBD1 or TRBD2 (6 bases each). Germline loops: CDR1 SGHTA, CDR2 FQGNSA. The CDR3 contains 15 residues. V lost 5 bases and J lost 2, with 15 bases in between.

The chain links TRBV10-3 to TRBJ2-3; D possibly matches TRBD1 or TRBD2 (5 bases each). CDR1 is ENHRY, CDR2 SYGVKD, per germline. The CDR3 sequence is 16 residues long. V gave up 7 bases and J gave up 0 bases, with 17 bases separating them. DNA of the CDR3: TGTGCCATCAAGACCGGGACCTCCCGTAGCACAGATACGCAGTATTTT. Its protein product is CAIKTGTSRSTDTQYF.